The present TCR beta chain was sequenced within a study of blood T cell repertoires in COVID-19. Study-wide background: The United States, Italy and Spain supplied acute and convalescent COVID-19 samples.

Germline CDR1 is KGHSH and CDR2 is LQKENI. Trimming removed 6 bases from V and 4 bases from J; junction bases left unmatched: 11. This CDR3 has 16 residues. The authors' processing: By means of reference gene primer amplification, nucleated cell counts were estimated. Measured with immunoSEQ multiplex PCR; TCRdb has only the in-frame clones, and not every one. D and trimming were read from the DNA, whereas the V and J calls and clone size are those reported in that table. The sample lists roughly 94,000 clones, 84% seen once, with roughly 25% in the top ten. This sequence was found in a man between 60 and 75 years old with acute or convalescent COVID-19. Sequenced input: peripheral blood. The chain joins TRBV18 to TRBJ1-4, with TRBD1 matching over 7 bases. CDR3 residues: CASSPTSDRYNEKLFF. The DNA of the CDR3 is TGTGCCAGCTCCCCGACTTCGGACAGGTATAATGAAAAACTGTTTTTT.